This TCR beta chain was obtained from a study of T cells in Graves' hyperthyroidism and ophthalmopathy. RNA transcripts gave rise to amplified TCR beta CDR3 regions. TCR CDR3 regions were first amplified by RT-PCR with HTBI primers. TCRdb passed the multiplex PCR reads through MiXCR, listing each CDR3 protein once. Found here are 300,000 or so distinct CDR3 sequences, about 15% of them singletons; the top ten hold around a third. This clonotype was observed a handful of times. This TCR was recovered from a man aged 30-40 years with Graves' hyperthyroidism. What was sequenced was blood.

As DNA, the CDR3 is TGTGCCAGCAGCGTAGGAGGTCTAACCGAGCAGTACTTC. Its protein is CASSVGGLTEQYF. The J gene is TRBJ2-7, the V gene TRBV9; D is unresolved. Trimming removed 0 bases at V and 6 bases at J, with 10 bases between. CDR1 SGDLS and CDR2 YYNGEE come from the germline V gene. CDR3 length: 13 residues.